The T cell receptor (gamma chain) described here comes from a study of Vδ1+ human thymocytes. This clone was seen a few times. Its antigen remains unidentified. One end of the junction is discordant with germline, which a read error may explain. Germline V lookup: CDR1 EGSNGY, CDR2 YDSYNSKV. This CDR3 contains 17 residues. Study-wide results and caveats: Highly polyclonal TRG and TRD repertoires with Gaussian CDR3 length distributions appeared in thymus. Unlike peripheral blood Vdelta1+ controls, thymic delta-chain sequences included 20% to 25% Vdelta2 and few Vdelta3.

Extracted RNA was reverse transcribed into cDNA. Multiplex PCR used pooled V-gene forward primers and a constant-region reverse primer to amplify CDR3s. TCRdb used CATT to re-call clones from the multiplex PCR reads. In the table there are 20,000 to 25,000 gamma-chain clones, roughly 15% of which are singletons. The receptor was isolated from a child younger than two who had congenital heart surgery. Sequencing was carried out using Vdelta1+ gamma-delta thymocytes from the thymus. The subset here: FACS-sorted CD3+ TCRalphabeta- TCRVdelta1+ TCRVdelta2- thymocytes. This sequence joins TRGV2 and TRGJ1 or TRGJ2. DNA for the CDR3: TGTGCCACCTGGGGCGGGCGTCCTCTCCCGGGTTATTATAAGAAACTCTTT. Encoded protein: CATWGGRPLPGYYKKLF.